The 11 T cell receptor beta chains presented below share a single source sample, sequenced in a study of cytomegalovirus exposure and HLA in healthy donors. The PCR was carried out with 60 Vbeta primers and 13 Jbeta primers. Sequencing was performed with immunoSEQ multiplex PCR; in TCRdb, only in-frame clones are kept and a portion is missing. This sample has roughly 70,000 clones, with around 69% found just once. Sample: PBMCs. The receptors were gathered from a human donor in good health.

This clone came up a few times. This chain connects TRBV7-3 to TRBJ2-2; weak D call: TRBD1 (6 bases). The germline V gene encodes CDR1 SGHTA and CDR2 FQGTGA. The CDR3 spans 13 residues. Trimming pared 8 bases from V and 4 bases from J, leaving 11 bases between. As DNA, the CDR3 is TGTGCCAGCGGGAGAGGGGGCACCGGGGAGCTGTTTTTT. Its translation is CASGRGGTGELFF.

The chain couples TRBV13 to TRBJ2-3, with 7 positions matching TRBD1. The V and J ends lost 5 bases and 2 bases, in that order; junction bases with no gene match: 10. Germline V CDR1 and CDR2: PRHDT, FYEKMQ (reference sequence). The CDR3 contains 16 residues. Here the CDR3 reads CASSLTGSRSTDTQYF. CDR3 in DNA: TGTGCCAGCAGCCTGACAGGGAGTAGATCCACAGATACGCAGTATTTT.

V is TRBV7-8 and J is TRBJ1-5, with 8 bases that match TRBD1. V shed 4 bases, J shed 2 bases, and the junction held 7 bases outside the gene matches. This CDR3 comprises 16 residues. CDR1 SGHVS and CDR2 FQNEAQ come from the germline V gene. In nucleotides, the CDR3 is TGTGCCAGCAGCTGGCGAGACAGGGGAGGCAATCAGCCCCAGCATTTT. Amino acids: CASSWRDRGGNQPQHF.

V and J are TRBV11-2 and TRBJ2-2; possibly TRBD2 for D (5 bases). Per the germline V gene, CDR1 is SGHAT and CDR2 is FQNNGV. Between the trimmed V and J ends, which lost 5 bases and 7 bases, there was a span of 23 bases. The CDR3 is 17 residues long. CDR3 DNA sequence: TGTGCCAGCAGCCCCGGGAATTGGGAAAGGCGGAGCGGGGAGCTGTTTTTT. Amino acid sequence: CASSPGNWERRSGELFF. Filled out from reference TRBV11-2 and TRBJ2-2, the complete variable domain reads EAGVAQSPRYKIIEKRQSVAFWCNPISGHATLYWYQQILGQGPKLLIQFQNNGVVDDSQLPKDRFSAERLKGVDSTLKIQPAKLEDSAVYLCASSPGNWERRSGELFFGEGSRLTVL.

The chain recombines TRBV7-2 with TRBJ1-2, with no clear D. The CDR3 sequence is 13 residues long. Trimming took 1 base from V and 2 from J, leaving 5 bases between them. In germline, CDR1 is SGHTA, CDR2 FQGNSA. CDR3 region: CASSLDINYGYTF. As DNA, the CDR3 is TGTGCCAGCAGCTTAGACATCAACTATGGCTACACCTTC.

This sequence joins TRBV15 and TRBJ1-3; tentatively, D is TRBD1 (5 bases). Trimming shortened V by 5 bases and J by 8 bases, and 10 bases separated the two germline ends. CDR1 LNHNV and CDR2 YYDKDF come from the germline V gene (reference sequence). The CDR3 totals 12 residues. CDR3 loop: CATSDSEDTIYF. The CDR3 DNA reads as TGTGCCACCAGCGACAGTGAGGACACCATATATTTT.

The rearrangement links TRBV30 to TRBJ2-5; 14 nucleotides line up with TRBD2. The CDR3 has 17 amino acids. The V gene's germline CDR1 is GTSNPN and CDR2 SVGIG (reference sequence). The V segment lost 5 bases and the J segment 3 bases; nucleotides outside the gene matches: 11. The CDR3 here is CAWATAWTSGGKETQYF. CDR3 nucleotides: TGTGCCTGGGCCACCGCTTGGACTAGCGGGGGGAAAGAGACCCAGTACTTC.

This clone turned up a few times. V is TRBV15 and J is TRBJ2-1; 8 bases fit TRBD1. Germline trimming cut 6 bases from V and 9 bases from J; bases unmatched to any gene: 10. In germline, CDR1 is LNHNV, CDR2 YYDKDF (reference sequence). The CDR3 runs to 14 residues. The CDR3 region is CATSDTGGLREQFF. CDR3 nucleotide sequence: TGTGCCACCAGTGATACAGGGGGGCTTCGTGAGCAGTTCTTC.

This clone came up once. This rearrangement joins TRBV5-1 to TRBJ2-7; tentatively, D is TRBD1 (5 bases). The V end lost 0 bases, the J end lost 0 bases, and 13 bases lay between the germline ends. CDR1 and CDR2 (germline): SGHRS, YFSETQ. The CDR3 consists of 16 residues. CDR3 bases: TGCGCCAGCAGCTTGGCCTGGGGCGTACCCTCCTACGAGCAGTACTTC. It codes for CASSLAWGVPSYEQYF. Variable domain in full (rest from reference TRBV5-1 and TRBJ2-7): KAGVTQTPRYLIKTRGQQVTLSCSPISGHRSVSWYQQTPGQGLQFLFEYFSETQRNKGNFPGRFSGRQFSNSRSEMNVSTLELGDSALYLCASSLAWGVPSYEQYFGPGTRLTVT.

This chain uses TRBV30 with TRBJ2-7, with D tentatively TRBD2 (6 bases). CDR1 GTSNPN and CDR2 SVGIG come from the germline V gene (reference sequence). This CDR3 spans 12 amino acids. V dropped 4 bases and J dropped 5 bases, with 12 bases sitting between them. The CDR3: CAWTRTTHEQYF. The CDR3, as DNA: TGTGCCTGGACCAGGACTACTCACGAGCAGTACTTC.

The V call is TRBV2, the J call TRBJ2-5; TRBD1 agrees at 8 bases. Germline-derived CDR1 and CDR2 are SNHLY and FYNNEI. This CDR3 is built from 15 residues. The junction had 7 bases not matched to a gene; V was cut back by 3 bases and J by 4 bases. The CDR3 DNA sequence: TGTGCCAGCAGTGAGGGGACAGGACGTTCAGAGACCCAGTACTTC. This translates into CASSEGTGRSETQYF. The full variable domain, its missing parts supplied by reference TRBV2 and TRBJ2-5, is EPEVTQTPSHQVTQMGQEVILRCVPISNHLYFYWYRQILGQKVEFLVSFYNNEISEKSEIFDDQFSVERPDGSNFTLKIRSTKLEDSAMYFCASSEGTGRSETQYFGPGTRLLVL.